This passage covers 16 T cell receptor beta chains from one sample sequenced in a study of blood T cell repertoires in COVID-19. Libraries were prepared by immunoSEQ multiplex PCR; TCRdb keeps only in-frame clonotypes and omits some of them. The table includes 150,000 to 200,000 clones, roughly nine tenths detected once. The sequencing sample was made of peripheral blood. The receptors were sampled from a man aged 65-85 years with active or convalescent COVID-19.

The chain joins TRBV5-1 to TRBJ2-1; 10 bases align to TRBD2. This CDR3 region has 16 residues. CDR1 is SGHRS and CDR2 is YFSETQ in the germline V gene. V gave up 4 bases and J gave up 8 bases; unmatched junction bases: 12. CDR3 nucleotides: TGCGCCAGCAGCGGAGAGGGACTAGCGAAAATACATGAGCAGTTCTTC. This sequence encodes CASSGEGLAKIHEQFF. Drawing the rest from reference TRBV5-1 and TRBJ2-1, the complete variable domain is KAGVTQTPRYLIKTRGQQVTLSCSPISGHRSVSWYQQTPGQGLQFLFEYFSETQRNKGNFPGRFSGRQFSNSRSEMNVSTLELGDSALYLCASSGEGLAKIHEQFFGPGTRLTVL.

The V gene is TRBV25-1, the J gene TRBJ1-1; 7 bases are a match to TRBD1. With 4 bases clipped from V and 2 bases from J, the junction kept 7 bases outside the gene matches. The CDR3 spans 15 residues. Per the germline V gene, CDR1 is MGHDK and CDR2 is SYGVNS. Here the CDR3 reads CASSVFYRGNTEAFF. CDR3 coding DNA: TGTGCCAGCAGTGTATTCTACAGGGGTAACACTGAAGCTTTCTTT.

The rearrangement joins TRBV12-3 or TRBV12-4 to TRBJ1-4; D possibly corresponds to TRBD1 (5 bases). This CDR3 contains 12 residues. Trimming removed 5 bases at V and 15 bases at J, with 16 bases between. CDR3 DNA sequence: TGTGCCAGCAGTGCGGGGGGGGGACCTGTGTTTTTT. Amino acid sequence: CASSAGGGPVFF.

The CDR3 nucleotides are TGTGCCAGCAGTTTATCTCCCTGGGGGGGGCGCGAGCAGTACTTC. Translating it yields CASSLSPWGGREQYF. The chain is built from TRBV28 and TRBJ2-7; possibly TRBD2 for D (7 bases). The CDR3 is 15 amino acids. The V gene's germline CDR1 is MDHEN and CDR2 SYDVKM. V was cut by 1 base and J by 6 bases, with 16 bases left in between.

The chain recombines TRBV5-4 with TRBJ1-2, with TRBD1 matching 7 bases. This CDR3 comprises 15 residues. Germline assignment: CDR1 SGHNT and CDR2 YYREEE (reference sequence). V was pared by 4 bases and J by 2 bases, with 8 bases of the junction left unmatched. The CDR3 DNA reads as TGTGCCAGCAGCCCACGACAGGGAGCCAACTATGGCTACACCTTC. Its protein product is CASSPRQGANYGYTF.

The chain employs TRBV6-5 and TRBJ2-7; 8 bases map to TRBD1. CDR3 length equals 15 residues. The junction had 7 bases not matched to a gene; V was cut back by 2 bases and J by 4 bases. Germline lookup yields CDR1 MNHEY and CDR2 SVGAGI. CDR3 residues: CASSYGTGFLYEQYF. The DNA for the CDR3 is TGTGCCAGCAGTTACGGGACAGGTTTTTTATACGAGCAGTACTTC.

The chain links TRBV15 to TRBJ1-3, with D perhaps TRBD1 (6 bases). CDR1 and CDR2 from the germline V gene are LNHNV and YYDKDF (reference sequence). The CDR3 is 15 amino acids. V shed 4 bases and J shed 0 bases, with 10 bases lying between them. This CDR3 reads CATSKGDNSGNTIYF. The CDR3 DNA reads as TGTGCCACCAGCAAAGGGGACAACTCTGGAAACACCATATATTTT.

For the CDR3, the DNA is TGTGCCAGCAGTACTTACAATGAGCAGTTCTTC. It codes for CASSTYNEQFF. V and J are TRBV6-6 and TRBJ2-1, with unresolved D. Trimming removed 5 bases from V and 4 bases from J, with 3 bases in between. Germline V gene data show CDR1 as MNHNY and CDR2 as SVGAGI (reference sequence). CDR3 size: 11 residues.

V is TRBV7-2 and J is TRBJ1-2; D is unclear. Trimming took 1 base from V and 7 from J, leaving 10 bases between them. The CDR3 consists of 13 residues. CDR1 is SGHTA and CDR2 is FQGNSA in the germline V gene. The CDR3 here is CASSLVPQAGYTF. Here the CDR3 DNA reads TGTGCCAGCAGCTTAGTCCCCCAAGCTGGCTACACCTTC.

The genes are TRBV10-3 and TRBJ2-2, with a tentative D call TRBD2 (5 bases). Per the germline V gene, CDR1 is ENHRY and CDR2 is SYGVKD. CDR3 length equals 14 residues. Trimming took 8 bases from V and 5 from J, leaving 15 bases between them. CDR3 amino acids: CAIGEGLYTGELFF. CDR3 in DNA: TGTGCCATCGGAGAAGGACTCTATACCGGGGAGCTGTTTTTT.

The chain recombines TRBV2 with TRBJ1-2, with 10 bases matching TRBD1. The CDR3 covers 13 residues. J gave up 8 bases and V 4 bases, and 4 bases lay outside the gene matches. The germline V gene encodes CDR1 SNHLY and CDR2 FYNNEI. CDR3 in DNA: TGTGCCAGCAGTGGACAGGGGGCGCGAGGCTACACCTTC. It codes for CASSGQGARGYTF.

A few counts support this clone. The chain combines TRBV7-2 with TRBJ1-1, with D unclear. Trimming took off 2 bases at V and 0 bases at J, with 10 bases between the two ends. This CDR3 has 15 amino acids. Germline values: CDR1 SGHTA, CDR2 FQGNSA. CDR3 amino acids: CASSLSQNMNTEAFF. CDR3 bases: TGTGCCAGCAGCTTAAGTCAGAACATGAACACTGAAGCTTTCTTT. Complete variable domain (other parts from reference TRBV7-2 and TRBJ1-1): GAGVSQSPSNKVTEKGKDVELRCDPISGHTALYWYRQSLGQGLEFLIYFQGNSAPDKSGLPSDRFSAERTGGSVSTLTIQRTQQEDSAVYLCASSLSQNMNTEAFFGQGTRLTVV.

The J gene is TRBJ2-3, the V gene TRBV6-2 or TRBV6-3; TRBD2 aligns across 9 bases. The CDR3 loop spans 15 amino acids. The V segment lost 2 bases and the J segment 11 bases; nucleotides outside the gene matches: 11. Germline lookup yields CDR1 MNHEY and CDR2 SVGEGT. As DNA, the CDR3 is TGTGCCAGCAGTTACGTGGGCGGGGGGGCCTGGATGCAGTATTTT. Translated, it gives CASSYVGGGAWMQYF.

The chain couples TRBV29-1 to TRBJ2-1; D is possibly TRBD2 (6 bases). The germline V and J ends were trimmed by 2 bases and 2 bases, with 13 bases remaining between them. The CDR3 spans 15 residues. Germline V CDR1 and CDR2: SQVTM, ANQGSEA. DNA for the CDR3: TGCAGCGTTGAACCACTAGCCAGTACCTACAATGAGCAGTTCTTC. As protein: CSVEPLASTYNEQFF.

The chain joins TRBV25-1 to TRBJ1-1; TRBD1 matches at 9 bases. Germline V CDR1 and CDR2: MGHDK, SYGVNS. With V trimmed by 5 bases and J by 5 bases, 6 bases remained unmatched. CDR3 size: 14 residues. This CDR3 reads CASSNTGGKTEAFF. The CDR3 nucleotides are TGTGCCAGCAGTAACACAGGGGGCAAAACTGAAGCTTTCTTT.

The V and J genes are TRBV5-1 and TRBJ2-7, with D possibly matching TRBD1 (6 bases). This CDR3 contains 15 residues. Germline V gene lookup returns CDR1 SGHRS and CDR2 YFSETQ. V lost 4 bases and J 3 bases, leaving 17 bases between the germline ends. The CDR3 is CASSKGTQKHYEQYF. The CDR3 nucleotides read TGCGCCAGCAGCAAAGGGACACAGAAACACTACGAGCAGTACTTC.